Sequencing of this T cell receptor (beta chain) was carried out in a study of blood T cell repertoires in COVID-19. The wider study: There were acute and convalescent COVID-19 samples, and they came from the United States, Italy and Spain. T cells, B-cell-depleted T cells, or PBMCs provided the cDNA or gDNA that served as material.

Germline V gene data show CDR1 as MNHEY and CDR2 as SMNVEV (reference sequence). The CDR3 has 14 residues. V lost 0 bases, J lost 8 bases, and 11 bases lay in between. Seattle cases were enrolled at active infection and followed longitudinally. Per the original data handling: Estimated nucleated cell counts came from reference gene primer amplification. Clones were sequenced by immunoSEQ multiplex PCR, and TCRdb holds only the in-frame ones, with some missing. Clone size and the V and J calls come from that table; the DNA yielded D and trimming. The table has approximately 300,000 clones, around 91% seen once.

The sequenced material came from peripheral blood. The chain joins TRBV27 to TRBJ2-1; D unresolved. This clonotype originated in a woman aged 40 to 50 with COVID-19, enrolled during active disease. Written as DNA, the CDR3 is TGTGCCAGCAGTTTATCGCCGGTTTCCGATGAGCAGTTCTTC. It translates to CASSLSPVSDEQFF.